This T cell receptor (beta chain) was profiled in a study of blood T cell repertoires in COVID-19. Across the study: T cells, B-cell-depleted T cells, or PBMCs provided the cDNA or gDNA that served as material.

Original methodology: By means of reference gene primer amplification, nucleated cell counts were estimated. TCRdb's copy holds only in-frame clones and misses some; the assay was immunoSEQ multiplex PCR. V, J and clone size are taken as reported in that table, and D and trimming were inferred from the DNA itself. This table holds more than 130,000 clones, about 86% found once. The germline CDR1 and CDR2 sequences are GTSNPN and SVGIG (reference sequence). The ends were cut back, 1 base at V and 1 base at J, with 8 bases in the middle. The CDR3 is made up of 14 amino acids. The TCR comes from a woman aged 40 to 50 with acute or convalescent COVID-19. Sequenced material: peripheral blood. This chain connects TRBV30 to TRBJ1-5; maybe TRBD1 (5 bases). The CDR3 here is CAWSAGPSNQPQHF. CDR3 nucleotide sequence: TGTGCCTGGAGTGCAGGGCCAAGCAATCAGCCCCAGCATTTT.